What follows are 14 T cell receptor beta chains derived from one specimen sequenced in a study of T cell responses to AZD1222 COVID-19 vaccine. Profiled with immunoSEQ multiplex PCR; TCRdb holds only in-frame clones, not every one. This sample yields around 200,000 clones, of which roughly 94% are seen a single time; about 1.5% belongs to the top ten. The source material was peripheral blood, sampled 28 days after the second AZD1222 dose. These receptors were taken from an adult who received the AZD1222 COVID-19 vaccine.

V and J are TRBV6-6 and TRBJ1-5; the D gene is possibly TRBD1 (5 bases). Germline V gives CDR1 MNHNY, CDR2 SVGAGI (reference sequence). The CDR3 is 15 amino acids. Trimming took off 6 bases at V and 4 bases at J, with 16 bases between the two ends. The CDR3 region is CASRENQGRNQPQHF. The CDR3 DNA reads TGTGCCAGCAGGGAAAATCAGGGAAGAAATCAGCCCCAGCATTTT.

This sequence joins TRBV27 and TRBJ1-1; TRBD1 aligns across 8 bases. With 2 bases clipped from V and 1 base from J, the junction kept 6 bases outside the gene matches. Germline CDR1 reads MNHEY; CDR2 reads SMNVEV (reference sequence). The CDR3 loop spans 16 amino acids. CDR3 loop: CASSLVGRGPNTEAFF. As DNA, the CDR3 is TGTGCCAGCAGTTTAGTCGGCAGGGGGCCGAACACTGAAGCTTTCTTT.

CDR3 sequence: CASSQDLQGYDEQFF. CDR3 DNA sequence: TGTGCCAGCAGCCAAGATTTGCAGGGATACGATGAGCAGTTCTTC. This rearrangement joins TRBV3-1 (or the pseudogene TRBV3-2) to TRBJ2-1, with a tentative D call TRBD1 (5 bases). The length of the CDR3 is 15 residues. Trimming cost V 0 bases and J 8 bases, with 14 bases left between them. Germline-derived CDR1 and CDR2 are LGHDT and YNNKEL (reference sequence).

The rearrangement links TRBV9 to TRBJ1-1; no reliable D call. The CDR3 consists of 14 residues. The germline CDR1 and CDR2 sequences are SGDLS and YYNGEE. V lost 3 bases, J lost 11 bases, and 20 bases lay in between. CDR3 sequence: CASSAEVSGVGAFF. CDR3 nucleotides: TGTGCCAGCAGCGCCGAGGTTTCCGGGGTGGGGGCTTTCTTT.

In DNA, the CDR3 is TGTGCCATCAGTGAGTTCGGCGGGACAGGGAACTATGGCTACACCTTC. Protein product: CAISEFGGTGNYGYTF. V and J are TRBV10-3 and TRBJ1-2; TRBD1 matches 9 bases. This CDR3 spans 16 amino acids. The ends lost 1 base at V and 2 bases at J; junction bases unmatched: 5. Germline loops: CDR1 ENHRY, CDR2 SYGVKD.

The chain carries TRBV6-4 and TRBJ2-1, with 10 bases that match TRBD2. J was trimmed by 4 bases and V by 2 bases; bases with no gene match: 2. This CDR3 spans 15 amino acids. Germline values: CDR1 MRHNA, CDR2 SNTAGT. DNA of the CDR3: TGTGCCAGCAGTGACGTAGCGGGGGGATACAATGAGCAGTTCTTC. Translating gives CASSDVAGGYNEQFF.

The chain couples TRBV7-2 to TRBJ1-6; D unresolved. Trimming took off 1 base at V and 7 bases at J, with 11 bases between the two ends. This CDR3 is 15 amino acids long. Germline CDR1 is SGHTA and CDR2 is FQGNSA. CDR3 in DNA: TGTGCCAGCAGCTTAGATTCGGGTTACAATTCACCCCTCCACTTT. Translating gives CASSLDSGYNSPLHF.

The V gene is TRBV6-1, the J gene TRBJ2-3; 7 nucleotides line up with TRBD1. The CDR3 is made up of 18 amino acids. The V and J ends lost 3 bases and 8 bases, in that order; junction bases with no gene match: 20. Germline V lookup: CDR1 MNHNS, CDR2 SASEGT. This chain's CDR3 is CASSERLQGVAKRVTQYF. In DNA, the CDR3 is TGTGCCAGCAGTGAGCGGTTGCAGGGGGTAGCCAAGCGTGTTACGCAGTATTTT.

The chain carries TRBV18 and TRBJ2-7, with 7 bases lining up with TRBD2. This CDR3 is 13 amino acids long. Germline V CDR1 and CDR2: KGHSH, LQKENI. V lost 6 bases to trimming and J lost 3 bases; unmatched junction nucleotides: 5. The CDR3 sequence is CASSPGRYYEQYF. The CDR3, as DNA: TGTGCCAGCTCGCCCGGGAGGTACTACGAGCAGTACTTC.

V is TRBV5-1 and J is TRBJ1-1, with a tentative D call TRBD1 (6 bases). Germline V gene data show CDR1 as SGHRS and CDR2 as YFSETQ. The CDR3 has 15 residues. Trimming left V 4 bases short and J 4 bases short, with 17 bases between. This chain's CDR3 is CASSGLGGFVTEAFF. CDR3 DNA sequence: TGCGCCAGCAGCGGGCTGGGGGGCTTTGTCACTGAAGCTTTCTTT.

The CDR3 DNA follows: TGTGCCAGCAGCGTAGGGCTCTCGAATCAGCCCCAGCATTTT. Its translation: CASSVGLSNQPQHF. The chain couples TRBV9 to TRBJ1-5; D not certain. This CDR3 is 14 amino acids long. The germline V gene has CDR1 SGDLS and CDR2 YYNGEE. With 0 bases removed from V and 4 bases from J, the gap between germline ends came to 8 bases.

The rearrangement joins TRBV7-9 to TRBJ1-2, with 9 bases lining up with TRBD1. The germline V gene has CDR1 SEHNR and CDR2 FQNEAQ (reference sequence). The CDR3 is 17 amino acids. V gave up 4 bases and J gave up 6 bases; unmatched junction bases: 15. CDR3 nucleotide sequence: TGTGCCAGCAGCTCTCACGTTCACAGGGGGCGTAATGATGGCTACACCTTC. Translated, it gives CASSSHVHRGRNDGYTF.

Concerning this clone itself: Likely a read error: the CDR3 ends without its conserved phenylalanine or tryptophan. It is unclear where the CDR3 begins or ends on the DNA, so no DNA is shown, and the CDR3 is as TCRdb lists it. The chain links TRBV2 to TRBJ2-3. Looked up from germline, CDR1 is SNHLY and CDR2 is FYNNEI. The CDR3 region is 11 residues in length, termini included. CDR3 amino acids: CASRWGALFSV.

The V and J genes are TRBV5-1 and TRBJ1-2; TRBD1 aligns across 9 bases. The CDR3 totals 13 residues. V trimming: 6 bases; J trimming: 5 bases; junction bases outside the gene matches: 5. The V gene's germline CDR1 is SGHRS and CDR2 YFSETQ. This chain's CDR3 is CASTDRGKYGYTF. CDR3 in DNA: TGCGCCAGCACCGACAGGGGGAAGTATGGCTACACCTTC.